Given below is one T cell receptor (beta chain) in context. The source of the sample is a study of CD4 and CD8 cells across lung adenocarcinoma regions. The patients had localized lung adenocarcinoma, a non-small cell subtype. The CDR3 is made up of 13 amino acids. V was pared by 4 bases and J by 6 bases, with 11 bases between. CDR1 and CDR2 (germline): SGHRS, YFSETQ. TCRdb fed the PCR reads into MiXCR, producing one record per CDR3 protein. The sample yields tens of thousands of distinct CDR3 sequences, under 60% seen once. This TCR derives from a male donor with lung adenocarcinoma. The CD4 and CD8 labels of this study may be unreliable. The chain carries TRBV5-1 and TRBJ1-5; maybe TRBD1 (5 bases). The sequencing sample was made of CD8+ T cells from the center of a lung tumor. The CDR3 DNA reads TGCGCCAGCAGCAGAGGGGTTGGTCAGCCCCAGCATTTT. Its translation is CASSRGVGQPQHF. Complete variable domain (other parts from reference TRBV5-1 and TRBJ1-5): KAGVTQTPRYLIKTRGQQVTLSCSPISGHRSVSWYQQTPGQGLQFLFEYFSETQRNKGNFPGRFSGRQFSNSRSEMNVSTLELGDSALYLCASSRGVGQPQHFGDGTRLSIL.